A selection of T cell receptor beta chains follows, all from one sample in a study of cytomegalovirus exposure and HLA in healthy donors. The protocol was immunoSEQ multiplex PCR, while the TCRdb copy is restricted to in-frame clones and leaves out a portion. Of around 150,000 clones in the sample, roughly three quarters are singletons; the top ten hold just over 5%. The sequencing input was PBMCs. Every receptor here comes from a male donor in good health and CMV-seronegative. CDR3s include the opening cysteine and the closing phenylalanine or tryptophan. Fields, in order: CDR3 length, clone size, D gene, J gene, V gene, CDR3 protein. A D gene is named only where the DNA matches it firmly. Expanded clones get a size class; other rows say once, few or many, or leave the size out.

17	-	TRBD1	TRBJ1-4	TRBV11-2	CASSLAPTGTGPHKLFF
15	-	TRBD1	TRBJ1-4	TRBV7-8	CASNLQGATNEKLFF
17	-	-	TRBJ2-7	TRBV7-2	CASSPTRGARSSYEQYF
16	few	TRBD1	TRBJ1-2	TRBV4-3	CASSQLQGAASYGYTF
16	-	-	TRBJ2-3	TRBV10-1	CASTPVLEGETDTQYF
14	-	TRBD1	TRBJ1-1	TRBV28	CASRQGGMNTEAFF
13	-	-	TRBJ2-5	TRBV2	CASLGLAQETQYF
14	-	TRBD1	TRBJ1-1	TRBV6-5	CASSLQQGHSEAFF
16	-	TRBD1	TRBJ2-7	TRBV10-3	CAISEDPGTGSNEQYF
17	-	TRBD1	TRBJ2-1	TRBV19	CATRTFTGTGAINEQFF
13	-	TRBD1	TRBJ1-2	TRBV27	CASSSDRYVGYTF
11	-	-	TRBJ2-7	TRBV27	CASIAGREQYF
13	-	TRBD1	TRBJ2-2	TRBV29-1	CSVRTGISGELFF